This T cell receptor beta chain comes out of a study of shared clonotypes between healthy human individuals. The protocol was immunoSEQ multiplex PCR, while the TCRdb copy is restricted to in-frame clones and leaves out a portion. The repertoire consists of more than 550,000 clones, with roughly 72% occurring once and the leading ten covering about 1.7%. Germline CDR1 SSHAT, CDR2 FNYEAQ (reference sequence). The CDR3 covers 16 residues. V lost 6 bases, J lost 0 bases, and 5 bases stayed unmatched. This chain connects TRBV7-7 to TRBJ2-2; 9 bases align to TRBD2. This clonotype was sampled from a woman younger than 45 in good health. The sample consisted of memory CD4+ T cells sorted from blood. The subset is: CD45RA-negative fraction. The CDR3 spells CASSLTSGSNTGELFF. CDR3 DNA sequence: TGTGCCAGCAGTCTGACTAGCGGCTCGAACACCGGGGAGCTGTTTTTT.